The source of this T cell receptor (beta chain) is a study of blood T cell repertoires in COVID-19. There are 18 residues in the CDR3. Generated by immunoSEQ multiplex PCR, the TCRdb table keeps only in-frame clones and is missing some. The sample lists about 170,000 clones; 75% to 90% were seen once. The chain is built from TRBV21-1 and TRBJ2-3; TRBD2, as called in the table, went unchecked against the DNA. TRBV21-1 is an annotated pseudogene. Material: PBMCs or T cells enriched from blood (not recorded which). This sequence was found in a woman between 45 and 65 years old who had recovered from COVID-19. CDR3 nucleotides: TGTGCCAGCAGCAACCGCGGGACTAGCGGGAGTCTCACAGATACGCAGTATTTT. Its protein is CASSNRGTSGSLTDTQYF.